The rows below give T cell receptor beta chains drawn from one sample of a study of blood T cell repertoires in COVID-19. Profiled with immunoSEQ multiplex PCR; TCRdb holds only in-frame clones, not every one. The table records fewer than 250,000 clones, 70% to 90% of them present only once. Specimen: peripheral blood. The receptors shown here come from a woman in her 50s with acute or convalescent COVID-19. Each CDR3 is given without its conserved first and last residue. D genes are given only for firm matches.

v_call d_call cdr3_aa
TRBV14 TRBD2 ASSASGASTDTQY
TRBV19 NA ASNDSGNTIY
TRBV19 TRBD2 ASNPFREGRYTQY
TRBV9 NA ASSPRTVGSSYEQY
TRBV6-5 TRBD1 VSKGTGTDTQY
TRBV5-4 NA ASSLDFGDFSGNTIY
TRBV24-1 NA ATSSGTYNEQF
TRBV11-3 NA ASSLRPLVAGSTDTQY
TRBV5-1 NA ASSLVSRGGGYT
TRBV14 NA ASSQAIGSRRFSGNTIY
TRBV6-2/TRBV6-3 NA ASSSLGESTDTQY
TRBV11-3 NA ASSLGPNEKLF
TRBV11-3 NA ASSLLYEQY
TRBV5-8 NA ASSLLARTDIEAF
TRBV4-3 NA ASSQRTARSLF
TRBV19 NA ASVSPGNTIY
TRBV28 TRBD1 ASSGRDRPT
TRBV13 TRBD1 ASSSLGTGGSGYT
TRBV9 NA ASSVLNRVPTIQY
TRBV9 NA ASSVSRAIGNTIY
TRBV7-9 TRBD1 ASSSGGSGTGELF
TRBV6-4 TRBD1 ASSDSTGFQGAEETQY
TRBV19 NA ATIRGGMNTEAF
TRBV3-1/TRBV3-2 TRBD2 ASSRGGLAGVRTDTQY
TRBV7-2 NA ASSPWGRVTDTQY
TRBV7-2 TRBD2 ASTQQAGVEDTQY
TRBV24-1 TRBD2 ATSDVSSGGTDTQY
TRBV2 TRBD1 ASSDQQGGEQF
TRBV5-1 NA ASSLESGSPLH
TRBV5-1 NA ASSLLPGDGYT
TRBV6-6 TRBD2 ASSRGTSGGAWQETQY
TRBV7-2 NA ASSRSWGGSNYGYT
TRBV24-1 NA ATSDLERANEQF
TRBV7-9 NA ASSFEGTNVLT
TRBV6-2/TRBV6-3 TRBD2 ASSLAGGISYEQY
TRBV7-2 TRBD1 ASSLGQTHNEQF
TRBV12-3/TRBV12-4 TRBD1 ASSLGGGGQY
TRBV20-1 NA SASGFRGSFVGEKLF
TRBV11-2 NA ASSSGIQETQY
TRBV6-2/TRBV6-3 NA ASSYRPETKETQY
TRBV7-2 NA ASSLGQRSTDTQY
TRBV7-9 NA ASSLNVGAWEQY
TRBV1 NA TSSRGGERTEAF
TRBV3-1/TRBV3-2 TRBD1 ASSRGTGQETQY
TRBV10-2 NA ASSEWPPLNTEAF
TRBV30 TRBD1 AWSSGTGKGSGNQPQH
TRBV3-1/TRBV3-2 NA ASSQEDPWTRLIYYGYT
TRBV19 TRBD2 ASSARLAGEYNEQF
TRBV5-1 TRBD2 ASSLVGTSGGYEQY
TRBV3-1/TRBV3-2 TRBD2 ASSQAPSGSTDTQY
TRBV6-6 TRBD1 ASSGTGEAPNTIY